This entry concerns a single T cell receptor (beta chain). CDR1 is SQVTM, CDR2 ANQGSEA, per germline. J lost 0 bases, V lost 2 bases, and 4 bases had no gene match. This CDR3 contains 16 residues. The record originates from a study of cytomegalovirus exposure and HLA in healthy donors. 13 Jbeta primers and 60 Vbeta primers were used for the PCR. Assay used: immunoSEQ multiplex PCR; TCRdb lists only in-frame clones, some missing. This table holds 150,000 to 200,000 clones, 70% to 80% found once. Source material: PBMCs. The chain combines TRBV29-1 with TRBJ2-3; TRBD2 matches at 11 bases. The source is a man aged 18 to 35 in good health and CMV-seropositive. The CDR3 sequence: CSVEPRTSGSTDTQYF. The DNA for the CDR3 is TGCAGCGTTGAACCCAGGACTAGCGGGAGCACAGATACGCAGTATTTT.